This note documents a single TCR beta chain sequence. Antigen specificity is unknown. Clones were read by immunoSEQ multiplex PCR, and TCRdb kept only the in-frame ones, dropping some. The profile shows some 120,000 clones, 80% to 90% of them singletons. The entry originates in a study of T cell responses to AZD1222 COVID-19 vaccine. Study-wide results and caveats: Regions 160-218 and 743-854 held dominance among vaccine-associated CD4 TCRs, which spanned spike. The study sampled repertoires only after the peak T cell response.

The sequencing used peripheral blood, collected on day 0 of AZD1222 vaccination. This clonotype originated in an adult in good health.

CDR3 DNA: TGTGCCAGCAGGGGGACAGCGAACTATGGCTACACCTTC. Translation gives CASRGTANYGYTF. The gene calls are TRBV2 and TRBJ1-2, with TRBD1 identical over 7 bases. From germline, CDR1 is SNHLY and CDR2 FYNNEI. CDR3 length equals 13 residues. V was pared by 6 bases and J by 2 bases, with 3 bases of the junction left unmatched.